This T cell receptor beta chain was sequenced in a study of regulatory and conventional T cells in RAG deficiency. Sequenced by immunoSEQ multiplex PCR; TCRdb stores in-frame clones only, minus some. The data hold 6,000 or so clones, with 85% to 95% observed a single time. The V gene's germline CDR1 is SGHNT and CDR2 YYREEE (reference sequence). The CDR3 is 13 residues long. Trimming left V 3 bases short and J 2 bases short, with 9 bases between. This receptor was obtained from a human donor with RAG deficiency presenting as severe combined immunodeficiency. Sequences were obtained from CD8+ T cells sorted from blood. J is TRBJ2-7 and V is TRBV5-4, with a weak D call TRBD1 (6 bases). The DNA of the CDR3 is TGTGCCAGCAGCTCCCGGGACACCTACGAGCAGTACTTC. Amino acids: CASSSRDTYEQYF.